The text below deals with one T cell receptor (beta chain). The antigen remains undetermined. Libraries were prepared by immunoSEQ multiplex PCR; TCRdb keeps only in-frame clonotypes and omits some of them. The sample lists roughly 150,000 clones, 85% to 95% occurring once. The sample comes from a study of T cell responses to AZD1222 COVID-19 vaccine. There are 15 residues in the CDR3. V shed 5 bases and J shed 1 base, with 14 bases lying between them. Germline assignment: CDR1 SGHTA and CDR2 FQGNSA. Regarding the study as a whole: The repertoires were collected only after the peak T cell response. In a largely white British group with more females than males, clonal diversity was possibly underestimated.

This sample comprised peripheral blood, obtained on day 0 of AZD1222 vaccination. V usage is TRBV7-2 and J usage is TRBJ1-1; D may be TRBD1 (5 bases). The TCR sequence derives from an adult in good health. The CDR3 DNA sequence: TGTGCCAGCAGCCCCCCGGGAGGACAGAACACTGAAGCTTTCTTT. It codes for CASSPPGGQNTEAFF.